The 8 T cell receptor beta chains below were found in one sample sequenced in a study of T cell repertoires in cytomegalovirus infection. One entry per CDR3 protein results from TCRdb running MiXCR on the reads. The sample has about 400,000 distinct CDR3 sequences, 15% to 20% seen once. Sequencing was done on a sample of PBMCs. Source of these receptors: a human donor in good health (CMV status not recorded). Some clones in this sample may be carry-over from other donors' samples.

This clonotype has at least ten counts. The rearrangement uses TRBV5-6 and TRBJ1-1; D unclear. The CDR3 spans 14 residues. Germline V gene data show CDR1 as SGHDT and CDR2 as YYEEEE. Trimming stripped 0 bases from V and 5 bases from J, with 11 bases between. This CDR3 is CASSLGQKNTEAFF. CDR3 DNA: TGTGCCAGCAGCTTGGGGCAGAAGAATACTGAAGCTTTCTTT.

The CDR3 DNA sequence: TGTGCCAGCAGCTTACGGGATAGCTCCTACAATGAGCAGTTCTTC. Protein product: CASSLRDSSYNEQFF. The chain joins TRBV7-2 to TRBJ2-1; D might be TRBD2 (5 bases). V gave up 2 bases and J gave up 0 bases, with 8 bases separating them. This CDR3 is 15 amino acids long. Germline values: CDR1 SGHTA, CDR2 FQGNSA.

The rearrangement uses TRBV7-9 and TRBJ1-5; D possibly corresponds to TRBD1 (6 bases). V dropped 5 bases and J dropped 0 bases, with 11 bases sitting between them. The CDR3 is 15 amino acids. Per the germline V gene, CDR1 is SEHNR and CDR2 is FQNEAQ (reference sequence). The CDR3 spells CASSPSDSSNQPQHF. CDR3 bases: TGTGCCAGCAGCCCCTCGGACAGTAGCAATCAGCCCCAGCATTTT.

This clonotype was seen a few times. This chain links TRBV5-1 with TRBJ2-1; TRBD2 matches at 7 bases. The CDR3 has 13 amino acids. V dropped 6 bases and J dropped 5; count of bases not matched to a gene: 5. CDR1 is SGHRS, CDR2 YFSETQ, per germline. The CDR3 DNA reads TGCGCCAGCACACTAGCGATCAACAATGAGCAGTTCTTC. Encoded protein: CASTLAINNEQFF.

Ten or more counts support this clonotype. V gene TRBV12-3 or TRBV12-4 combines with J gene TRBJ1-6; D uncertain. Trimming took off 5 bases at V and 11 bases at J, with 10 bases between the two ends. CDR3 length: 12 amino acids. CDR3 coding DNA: TGTGCCAGCAGTGGAGGCGAGCCACCCCTCCACTTT. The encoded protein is CASSGGEPPLHF.

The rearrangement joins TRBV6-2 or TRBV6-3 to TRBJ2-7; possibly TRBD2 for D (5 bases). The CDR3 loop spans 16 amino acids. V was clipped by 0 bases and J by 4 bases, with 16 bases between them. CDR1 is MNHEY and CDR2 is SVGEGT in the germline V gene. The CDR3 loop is CASSYSSRDMGYEQYF. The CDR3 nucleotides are TGTGCCAGCAGTTACTCATCGAGGGATATGGGGTACGAGCAGTACTTC.

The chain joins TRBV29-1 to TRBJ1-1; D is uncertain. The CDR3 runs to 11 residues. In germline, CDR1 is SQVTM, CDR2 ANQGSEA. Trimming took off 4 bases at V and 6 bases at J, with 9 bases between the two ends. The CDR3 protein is CSVADEAEAFF. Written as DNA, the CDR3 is TGCAGCGTTGCCGACGAGGCTGAAGCTTTCTTT.

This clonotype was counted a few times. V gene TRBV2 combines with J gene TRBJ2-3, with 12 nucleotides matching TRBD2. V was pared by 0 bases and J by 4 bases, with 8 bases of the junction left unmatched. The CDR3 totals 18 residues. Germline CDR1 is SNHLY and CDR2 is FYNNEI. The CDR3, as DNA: TGTGCCAGCAGTGAAGCGCTTTGGGCTAGCGGGGGGGCAGATACGCAGTATTTT. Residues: CASSEALWASGGADTQYF.